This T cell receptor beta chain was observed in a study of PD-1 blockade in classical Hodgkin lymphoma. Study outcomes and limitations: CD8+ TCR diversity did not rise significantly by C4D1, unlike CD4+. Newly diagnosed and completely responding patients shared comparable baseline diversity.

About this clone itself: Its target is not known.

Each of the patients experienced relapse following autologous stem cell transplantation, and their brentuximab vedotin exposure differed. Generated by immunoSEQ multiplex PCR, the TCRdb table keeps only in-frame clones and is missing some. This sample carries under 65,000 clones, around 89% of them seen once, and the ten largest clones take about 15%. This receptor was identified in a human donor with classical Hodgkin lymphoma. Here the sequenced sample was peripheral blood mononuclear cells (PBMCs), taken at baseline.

This CDR3 reads CSARGWEGAFF. DNA of the CDR3: TGCAGTGCTAGGGGGTGGGAAGGAGCTTTCTTT. The gene calls are TRBV20-1 and TRBJ1-1; D remains ambiguous. Germline CDR1 reads DFQATT; CDR2 reads SNEGSKA (reference sequence). V was shortened by 3 bases and J by 10 bases, with 12 bases between the two germline ends. The CDR3 covers 11 residues.